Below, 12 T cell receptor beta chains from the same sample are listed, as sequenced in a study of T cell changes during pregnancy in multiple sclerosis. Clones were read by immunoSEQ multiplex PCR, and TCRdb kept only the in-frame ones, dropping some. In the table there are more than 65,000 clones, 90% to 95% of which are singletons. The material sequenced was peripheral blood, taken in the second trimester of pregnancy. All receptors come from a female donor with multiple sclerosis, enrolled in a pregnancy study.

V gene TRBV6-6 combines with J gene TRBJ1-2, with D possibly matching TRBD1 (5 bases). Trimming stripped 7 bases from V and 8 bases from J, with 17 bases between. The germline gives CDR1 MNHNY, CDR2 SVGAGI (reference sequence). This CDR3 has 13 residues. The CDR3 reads CASTVQGLGGYTF. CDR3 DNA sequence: TGTGCCAGCACGGTTCAGGGTCTAGGGGGCTACACCTTC.

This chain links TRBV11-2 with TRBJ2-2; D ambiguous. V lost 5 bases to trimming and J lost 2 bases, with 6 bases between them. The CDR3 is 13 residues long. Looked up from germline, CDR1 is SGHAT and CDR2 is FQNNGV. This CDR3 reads CASSPSNTGELFF. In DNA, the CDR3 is TGTGCCAGCAGCCCCTCTAACACCGGGGAGCTGTTTTTT.

The chain's CDR3 is CASSRTGGTEAFF. The CDR3 nucleotides are TGCGCCAGCAGCAGGACAGGGGGGACTGAAGCTTTCTTT. The chain carries TRBV5-1 and TRBJ1-1; 10 bases are a match to TRBD1. Unmatched junction bases numbered 2, after V lost 4 bases and J lost 5 bases. Germline V gene data show CDR1 as SGHRS and CDR2 as YFSETQ. The CDR3 is 13 residues long.

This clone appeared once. Here the CDR3 DNA reads TGCAGCGTGGGCAGCTCTCAAGAGACCCAGTACTTC. Protein: CSVGSSQETQYF. The chain uses TRBV29-1 and TRBJ2-5, with D unresolved. The germline V and J ends were trimmed by 6 bases and 2 bases, with 10 bases remaining between them. Germline V gives CDR1 SQVTM, CDR2 ANQGSEA. This CDR3 is 12 amino acids long.

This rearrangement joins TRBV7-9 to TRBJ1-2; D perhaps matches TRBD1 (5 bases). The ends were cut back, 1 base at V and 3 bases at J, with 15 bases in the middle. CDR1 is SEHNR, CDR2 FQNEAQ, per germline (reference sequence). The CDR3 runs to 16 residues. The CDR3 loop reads CASSLVRSRADYGYTF. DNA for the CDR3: TGTGCCAGCAGCTTAGTAAGGTCCAGGGCCGACTATGGCTACACCTTC.

CDR3 residues: CASSPRQGVTNEKLFF. CDR3 bases: TGTGCCAGTAGTCCCCGACAGGGGGTTACTAATGAAAAACTGTTTTTT. The chain employs TRBV19 and TRBJ1-4, with 9 bases identical to TRBD1. Looked up from germline, CDR1 is LNHDA and CDR2 is SQIVND (reference sequence). V lost 5 bases and J lost 2; bases outside the gene matches: 6. The CDR3 has 16 amino acids.

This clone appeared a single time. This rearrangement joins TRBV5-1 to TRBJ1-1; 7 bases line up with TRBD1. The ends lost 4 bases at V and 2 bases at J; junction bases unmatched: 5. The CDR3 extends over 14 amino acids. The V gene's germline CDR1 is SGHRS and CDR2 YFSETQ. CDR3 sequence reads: CASSPGTVNTEAFF. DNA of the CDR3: TGCGCCAGCAGCCCGGGGACAGTTAACACTGAAGCTTTCTTT.

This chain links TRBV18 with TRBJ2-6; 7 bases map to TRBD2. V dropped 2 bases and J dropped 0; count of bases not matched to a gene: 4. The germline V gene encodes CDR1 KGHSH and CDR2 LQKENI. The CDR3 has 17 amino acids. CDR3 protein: CASSPFGTNSGANVLTF. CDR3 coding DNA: TGTGCCAGCTCACCATTCGGGACTAACTCTGGGGCCAACGTCCTGACTTTC.

The CDR3 protein is CASSFFTGWAGELFF. CDR3 nucleotides: TGTGCCAGCAGCTTCTTTACAGGGTGGGCCGGGGAGCTGTTTTTT. The chain links TRBV5-4 to TRBJ2-2; D is possibly TRBD1 (6 bases). V shed 2 bases and J shed 6 bases, with 14 bases lying between them. This CDR3 spans 15 amino acids. Germline assignment: CDR1 SGHNT and CDR2 YYREEE (reference sequence).

The CDR3 reads CASSVFDRGRTDTQYF. In nucleotides, the CDR3 is TGTGCCAGCAGCGTCTTCGACAGGGGGCGAACAGATACGCAGTATTTT. The gene calls are TRBV9 and TRBJ2-3; TRBD1 matches 10 bases. CDR1 is SGDLS and CDR2 is YYNGEE in the germline V gene. CDR3 length: 16 amino acids. Unmatched junction bases numbered 6, after V lost 2 bases and J lost 3 bases.

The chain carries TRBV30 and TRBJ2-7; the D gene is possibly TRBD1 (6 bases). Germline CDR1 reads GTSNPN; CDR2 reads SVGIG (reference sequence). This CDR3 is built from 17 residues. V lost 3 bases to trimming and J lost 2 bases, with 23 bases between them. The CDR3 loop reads CAWSPRIRGTKAYEQYF. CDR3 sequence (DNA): TGTGCCTGGAGCCCACGCATTAGGGGGACAAAAGCCTACGAGCAGTACTTC.

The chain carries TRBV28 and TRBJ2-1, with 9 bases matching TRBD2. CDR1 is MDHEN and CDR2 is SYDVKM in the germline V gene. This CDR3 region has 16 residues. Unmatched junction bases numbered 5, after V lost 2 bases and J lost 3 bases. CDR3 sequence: CASSLGASGIYNEQFF. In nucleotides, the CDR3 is TGTGCCAGCAGTTTAGGTGCTAGCGGGATCTACAATGAGCAGTTCTTC.